Following are 6 T cell receptor beta chains from one sample sequenced in a study of type 1 regulatory T cells. TCRdb re-called the reads through MiXCR, storing one row per CDR3 protein. Of some 100,000 distinct CDR3 sequences in the sample, 30% to 35% were seen once. The sequenced sample was CD4+ T cells, either the whole sample or a sorted fraction (not recorded which). These TCRs come from a human donor in good health.

This clonotype has just a few counts. CDR3 nucleotide sequence: TGTGCCAGCAGTTCCCTGACTAGTAGGGATACGCAGTATTTT. As protein: CASSSLTSRDTQYF. V and J are TRBV27 and TRBJ2-3; TRBD2 is a possible D gene (6 bases). Trimming shortened V by 4 bases and J by 6 bases, and 14 bases separated the two germline ends. The germline V gene has CDR1 MNHEY and CDR2 SMNVEV (reference sequence). CDR3 size: 14 residues.

The CDR3 nucleotides are TGTGCCAGCGAAGCCGGGACGGCCTCCTACGAGCAGTACTTC. Its protein is CASEAGTASYEQYF. The J gene is TRBJ2-7, the V gene TRBV6-2 or TRBV6-3; either TRBD1 or TRBD2 may supply D (5 bases each). The germline V gene has CDR1 MNHEY and CDR2 SVGEGT. V lost 8 bases to trimming and J lost 0 bases, with 14 bases between them. This CDR3 is built from 14 residues.

In regard to this clonotype: The junction differs from germline at one of its ends, possibly a read error. This sequence joins TRBV5-4 and TRBJ2-2; 9 bases line up with TRBD2. Germline CDR1 reads SGHNT; CDR2 reads YYREEE (reference sequence). The CDR3 has 15 amino acids. The CDR3 reads CASSRREGLDGGLFF. CDR3 coding DNA: TGTGCCAGCAGTCGGCGGGAGGGCCTTGACGGGGGGCTGTTTTTT.

V usage is TRBV27 and J usage is TRBJ2-1; D may be TRBD2 (5 bases). Trimming removed 5 bases from V and 7 bases from J, with 21 bases in between. The germline V gene encodes CDR1 MNHEY and CDR2 SMNVEV (reference sequence). This CDR3 spans 16 amino acids. CDR3 nucleotides: TGTGCCAGCAGTCCATGGACTTTGGCGGGTAGAAATGAGCAGTTCTTC. Translation gives CASSPWTLAGRNEQFF.

The CDR3 spells CASSFGGGENTEAFF. The CDR3 DNA is TGCGCCAGCAGCTTCGGGGGAGGGGAGAACACTGAAGCTTTCTTT. The chain joins TRBV5-1 to TRBJ1-1; D possibly corresponds to TRBD1 (5 bases). The CDR3 runs 15 residues. Germline CDR1 is SGHRS and CDR2 is YFSETQ. V lost 2 bases to trimming and J lost 1 base, with 12 bases between them.

The V call is TRBV7-6, the J call TRBJ2-5, with TRBD2 identical over 7 bases. This CDR3 is 15 amino acids long. Germline-derived CDR1 and CDR2 are SGHVS and FNYEAQ. V dropped 6 bases and J dropped 1; count of bases not matched to a gene: 8. CDR3 in amino acids: CASSKAGSRQETQYF. The CDR3 DNA sequence: TGTGCCAGCAGTAAAGCGGGATCCCGCCAAGAGACCCAGTACTTC.